These T cell receptor beta chains were read from a single sample in a study of control samples from healthy donors and cancer patients. Method: immunoSEQ multiplex PCR; TCRdb's copy keeps in-frame clones and lacks some. The data show approximately 150,000 clones, roughly 93% seen once. The sample consisted of blood. These receptors came from a young man in good health. Both conserved end residues are part of each CDR3. The order of the fields is V gene, J gene, D gene, clone size, CDR3 DNA, CDR3 protein. A D gene is named only where the DNA matches it firmly. For some rows the clone size is stated as once, few or many, or as a class when expanded; others skip it.

TRBV25-1	TRBJ2-5	TRBD1	-	TGTGCCAGCAGTGATGGGACAGACCAGTACTTC	CASSDGTDQYF
TRBV12-3/TRBV12-4	TRBJ2-1	-	-	TGTGCCAGCAGTCCCTTGGCCGACAATGAGCAGTTCTTC	CASSPLADNEQFF
TRBV7-8	TRBJ2-5	-	-	TGTGCCAGCAGCTTATTAGGGGGGGAGACCCAGTACTTC	CASSLLGGETQYF
TRBV9	TRBJ1-6	-	few	TGTGCCAGCAGCGTAGTTCGCACCCTCCACTTT	CASSVVRTLHF
TRBV5-4	TRBJ1-3	TRBD1	few	TGTGCCAGCAGCTTGGGGGACAGGGCTGGAAACACCATATATTTT	CASSLGDRAGNTIYF
TRBV27	TRBJ2-5	-	-	TGTGCCAGCAGTTCGCTAGGGCCCGTAGGAGAGACCCAGTACTTC	CASSSLGPVGETQYF
TRBV7-9	TRBJ2-1	-	-	TGTGCCAGCAGCCCGACTGGGAATGAGCAGTTCTTC	CASSPTGNEQFF
TRBV27	TRBJ1-1	-	-	TGTGCCAGCAGTTTATCGCAGGGAGAGGTGGAAGCTTTCTTT	CASSLSQGEVEAFF
TRBV6-5	TRBJ1-2	-	-	TGTGCCAGCAGAATAGGGGAAAATGGCTACACCTTC	CASRIGENGYTF
TRBV7-3	TRBJ2-1	TRBD2	-	TGTGCCAGCAGCTTAAGTTCTGGTAGCGGGAGCTCCTACAATGAGCAGTTCTTC	CASSLSSGSGSSYNEQFF
TRBV7-9	TRBJ1-4	-	-	TGTGCCAGCAGCTCGGGGGACATAGACATAAAGAAACTGTTTTTT	CASSSGDIDIKKLFF
TRBV7-9	TRBJ1-1	-	-	TGTGCCAGCAGCTTAGCTGCTGACGTGGTTCGTCCGAACACTGAAGCTTTCTTT	CASSLAADVVRPNTEAFF
TRBV5-5	TRBJ2-5	-	once	TGTGCCAGCAGCTTATCCGAGACCCAGTACTTC	CASSLSETQYF
TRBV5-1	TRBJ2-3	TRBD1	-	TGCGCCAGCAGCTGGACGGCCGGGACAGGGGGCACAGATACGCAGTATTTT	CASSWTAGTGGTDTQYF
TRBV6-4	TRBJ1-2	-	-	TGTGCCAGCAGTGACAGGGACTATGGCTACACCTTC	CASSDRDYGYTF
TRBV7-6	TRBJ2-7	-	-	TGTGCCAGCAGCTTAGTGACCGGGATCTCCTACGAGCAGTACTTC	CASSLVTGISYEQYF
TRBV13	TRBJ2-5	-	-	TGTGCCAGCAGCGACGAGGGGTCGGGGGAGACCCAGTACTTC	CASSDEGSGETQYF
TRBV30	TRBJ1-3	-	-	TGTGCCTGGGCAGGGCCCCCTGGAAACACCATATATTTT	CAWAGPPGNTIYF
TRBV7-2	TRBJ1-1	-	-	TGTGCCAGCAGCTTATTCAGGAACCCCACTGAAGCTTTCTTT	CASSLFRNPTEAFF